The source of this T cell receptor (beta chain) is a study of identical twins' blood T cells. Whole-study context: About 6 alpha and roughly six beta libraries together yielded about 52 million reads. Regarding the study as a whole: Top TCRbeta clonotypes were shared more with twin than unrelated donors.

Methods used by the authors: Clonotypes per individual ranged from about 85,000 to nearly 550,000. TCRdb re-derived calls from the 5' RACE reads in MiXCR, one entry per CDR3 protein. In this record, the V and J calls reflect TCRdb's handling and not the investigators' own analysis. Of roughly 380,000 distinct CDR3 sequences in the sample, about 28% were seen once. V was trimmed by 5 bases and J by 0 bases, leaving 11 bases between them. Per the germline V gene, CDR1 is DFQATT and CDR2 is SNEGSKA (reference sequence). The CDR3 covers 13 residues. The sample holds a few counts of this clonotype. Its target is not known.

The material sequenced was PBMCs. This sequence was found in a woman aged 18-49 years in good health. The chain employs TRBV20-1 and TRBJ2-7; D unresolved. The CDR3 protein is CSASTDTSYEQYF. The CDR3 nucleotides read TGCAGTGCTTCAACAGACACCTCCTACGAGCAGTACTTC.